The rows below give T cell receptor beta chains drawn from one sample of a study of T cell clonotyping in hematopoietic cell transplantation. The assay was immunoSEQ multiplex PCR, and TCRdb's table has in-frame clones only and misses some. The sample contains more than 70,000 clones, about 96% of which appear only once. This specimen consisted of peripheral blood mononuclear cells, obtained before stem cell transplant. Receptor source: a woman between 50 and 59 years old with acute myeloid leukemia. Some clones in this sample may be carry-over from other donors' samples. Each CDR3 is given with its conserved first and last residue. Fields, in order: J gene, D gene, clone size, V gene, CDR3 DNA, CDR3 protein. D genes are given only for firm matches. Size is stated for part of the rows, as once, few or many counts, or as a class when the clone is expanded.

j_call: TRBJ1-1; d_call: -; clone_size: few; v_call: TRBV5-1; cdr3_nt: TGCGCCAGCAGCCAAGGACAGAACACTGAAGCTTTCTTT; cdr3_aa: CASSQGQNTEAFF
j_call: TRBJ1-1; d_call: TRBD1; clone_size: -; v_call: TRBV7-8; cdr3_nt: TGTGCCAGCAGCTCGGGACAGGGGTATCGGGGTGAAGCTTTCTTT; cdr3_aa: CASSSGQGYRGEAFF
j_call: TRBJ1-1; d_call: -; clone_size: -; v_call: TRBV29-1; cdr3_nt: TGCAGCGTTGAAGAGGCAGGCCACAACACTGAAGCTTTCTTT; cdr3_aa: CSVEEAGHNTEAFF
j_call: TRBJ2-7; d_call: -; clone_size: -; v_call: TRBV27; cdr3_nt: TGTGCCAGCAGTGAGCCCGGTTACGAGCAGTACTTC; cdr3_aa: CASSEPGYEQYF
j_call: TRBJ2-3; d_call: -; clone_size: -; v_call: TRBV19; cdr3_nt: TGTGCCAGTAGGGCAGGGGGCACAGATACGCAGTATTTT; cdr3_aa: CASRAGGTDTQYF
j_call: TRBJ2-7; d_call: TRBD1; clone_size: -; v_call: TRBV6-5; cdr3_nt: TGTGCCAGCAGTTACTCGGGACAGACCTACGAGCAGTACTTC; cdr3_aa: CASSYSGQTYEQYF
j_call: TRBJ2-2; d_call: -; clone_size: -; v_call: TRBV2; cdr3_nt: TGTGCCAGCAGTGAAAGGGGTGCCGGGGAGCTGTTTTTT; cdr3_aa: CASSERGAGELFF
j_call: TRBJ1-4; d_call: -; clone_size: -; v_call: TRBV10-3; cdr3_nt: TGTGCCATCAGTGAGTCCGAGGGTGAGGGAAAACTGTTTTTT; cdr3_aa: CAISESEGEGKLFF
j_call: TRBJ2-3; d_call: TRBD2; clone_size: -; v_call: TRBV29-1; cdr3_nt: TGCAGCGCTACTCCGACTAGCCGAGAAACAGATACGCAGTATTTT; cdr3_aa: CSATPTSRETDTQYF
j_call: TRBJ2-5; d_call: TRBD1; clone_size: once; v_call: TRBV29-1; cdr3_nt: TGCAGCGTTGTACCAGGGGGTGGCGAGACCCAGTACTTC; cdr3_aa: CSVVPGGGETQYF
j_call: TRBJ2-5; d_call: -; clone_size: once; v_call: TRBV25-1; cdr3_nt: TGTGCCAGTAGACTAACAGGGTCCCGAGAGACCCAGTACTTC; cdr3_aa: CASRLTGSRETQYF
j_call: TRBJ2-7; d_call: -; clone_size: -; v_call: TRBV29-1; cdr3_nt: TGCAGCGTTGAAATGACGGGAGAAGGGTACGAGCAGTACTTC; cdr3_aa: CSVEMTGEGYEQYF
j_call: TRBJ2-2; d_call: TRBD1; clone_size: -; v_call: TRBV29-1; cdr3_nt: TGCAGCGCTTTAGGACAGGGGAACACCGGGGAGCTGTTTTTT; cdr3_aa: CSALGQGNTGELFF
j_call: TRBJ2-4; d_call: -; clone_size: -; v_call: TRBV7-9; cdr3_nt: TGTGCCAGCAGCTCCCCAGGGAGTGGGGATTACTTC; cdr3_aa: CASSSPGSGDYF
j_call: TRBJ1-1; d_call: -; clone_size: -; v_call: TRBV20-1; cdr3_nt: TGCAGTGCTAGTGGAGAGGCTGAAGCTTTCTTT; cdr3_aa: CSASGEAEAFF
j_call: TRBJ2-6; d_call: -; clone_size: -; v_call: TRBV7-3; cdr3_nt: TGTGCCAGCAGCCCAAGGGCGGCGGCTGGGGCCAACGTCCTGACTTTC; cdr3_aa: CASSPRAAAGANVLTF
j_call: TRBJ1-6; d_call: -; clone_size: once; v_call: TRBV14; cdr3_nt: TGTGCCAGCAGCCAAGAGAGCTTTCATAATTCACCCCTCCACTTT; cdr3_aa: CASSQESFHNSPLHF
j_call: TRBJ2-3; d_call: TRBD1; clone_size: -; v_call: TRBV27; cdr3_nt: TGTGCCAGCAGTCCTCAATCACAGGGGGCCACAGATACGCAGTATTTT; cdr3_aa: CASSPQSQGATDTQYF
j_call: TRBJ2-2; d_call: TRBD1; clone_size: -; v_call: TRBV30; cdr3_nt: TGTGCCTGGGACAGGGCCGATATGTCGGCCGGGGAGCTGTTTTTT; cdr3_aa: CAWDRADMSAGELFF
j_call: TRBJ2-5; d_call: -; clone_size: -; v_call: TRBV5-1; cdr3_nt: TGCGCCAGCAGCTTACAGAATTCCCAAGAGACCCAGTACTTC; cdr3_aa: CASSLQNSQETQYF
j_call: TRBJ1-2; d_call: -; clone_size: -; v_call: TRBV30; cdr3_nt: TGTGCCTGGAGTGTTAGGTCAGGGGAGTCGAGTAACTATGGCTACACCTTC; cdr3_aa: CAWSVRSGESSNYGYTF
j_call: TRBJ2-1; d_call: -; clone_size: -; v_call: TRBV5-6; cdr3_nt: TGTGCCAGCAGCTTGGCCGGAACACCCACTGTCCTTTACAATGAGCAGTTCTTC; cdr3_aa: CASSLAGTPTVLYNEQFF
j_call: TRBJ1-2; d_call: -; clone_size: -; v_call: TRBV9; cdr3_nt: TGTGCCAGCAGCGCCCACCGGGGCCATCACTATGGCTACACCTTC; cdr3_aa: CASSAHRGHHYGYTF
j_call: TRBJ1-1; d_call: -; clone_size: -; v_call: TRBV29-1; cdr3_nt: TGCAGCGTTAGCCCAGGACCCAACACTGAAGCTTTCTTT; cdr3_aa: CSVSPGPNTEAFF
j_call: TRBJ1-3; d_call: -; clone_size: -; v_call: TRBV5-6; cdr3_nt: TGTGCCAGCAGACCGACCGGCTCGGGGGACACCATATATTTT; cdr3_aa: CASRPTGSGDTIYF
j_call: TRBJ2-3; d_call: -; clone_size: -; v_call: TRBV5-4; cdr3_nt: TGTGCCAGCAGCACCGAGCCCGTAGCTAGCGTAGATACGCAGTATTTT; cdr3_aa: CASSTEPVASVDTQYF
j_call: TRBJ2-7; d_call: -; clone_size: -; v_call: TRBV7-2; cdr3_nt: TGTGCCAGCAGCTTAGCGGGCAGGGGATACGAGCAGTACTTC; cdr3_aa: CASSLAGRGYEQYF
j_call: TRBJ2-7; d_call: TRBD2; clone_size: -; v_call: TRBV5-6; cdr3_nt: TGTGCCAGCAGCTTGGATTACAGGGGGACTAGCGGGTTAACCTACGAGCAGTACTTC; cdr3_aa: CASSLDYRGTSGLTYEQYF
j_call: TRBJ2-7; d_call: -; clone_size: -; v_call: TRBV28; cdr3_nt: TGTGCCAGCAGTTTAGGCCACGAGCAGTACTTC; cdr3_aa: CASSLGHEQYF
j_call: TRBJ2-1; d_call: -; clone_size: -; v_call: TRBV21-1; cdr3_nt: TGTGCCAGCAGCAAAAAGGACAGCACCGTACTGCCGAAGGAGCAGTTCTTC; cdr3_aa: CASSKKDSTVLPKEQFF
j_call: TRBJ2-1; d_call: TRBD2; clone_size: -; v_call: TRBV2; cdr3_nt: TGTGCCAGCAGTGAGTACCGGACTAGCGGCAACAATGAGCAGTTCTTC; cdr3_aa: CASSEYRTSGNNEQFF
j_call: TRBJ2-2; d_call: -; clone_size: -; v_call: TRBV7-2; cdr3_nt: TGTGCCAGCAGCTTAGGAGGACATCTACAGAACACCGGGGAGCTGTTTTTT; cdr3_aa: CASSLGGHLQNTGELFF
j_call: TRBJ1-3; d_call: -; clone_size: -; v_call: TRBV2; cdr3_nt: TGTGCCAGGAAGGTAACCGTTGGAAACACCATATATTTT; cdr3_aa: CARKVTVGNTIYF
j_call: TRBJ2-7; d_call: -; clone_size: -; v_call: TRBV30; cdr3_nt: TGTGCCTGGAAAAGGGACACCACCTACGAGCAGTACTTC; cdr3_aa: CAWKRDTTYEQYF
j_call: TRBJ2-7; d_call: TRBD2; clone_size: -; v_call: TRBV4-1; cdr3_nt: TGCGCCAGCAGCCAAACGACTAGCGGGACCTACGAGCAGTACTTC; cdr3_aa: CASSQTTSGTYEQYF
j_call: TRBJ2-5; d_call: -; clone_size: -; v_call: TRBV30; cdr3_nt: TGTGCCTGGAGTCAATTACCCCAAGAGACCCAGTACTTC; cdr3_aa: CAWSQLPQETQYF
j_call: TRBJ1-3; d_call: TRBD1; clone_size: -; v_call: TRBV28; cdr3_nt: TGTGCCAGCAGTTTATCTCGGACAGGGGGCGCTTACACCATATATTTT; cdr3_aa: CASSLSRTGGAYTIYF
j_call: TRBJ1-4; d_call: TRBD1; clone_size: -; v_call: TRBV28; cdr3_nt: TGTGCCAGCAGTTTTGGGACAGGTGCAACTAATGAAAAACTGTTTTTT; cdr3_aa: CASSFGTGATNEKLFF
j_call: TRBJ1-2; d_call: -; clone_size: -; v_call: TRBV20-1; cdr3_nt: TGCAGTGCCTTCGACAACTATGGCTACACCTTC; cdr3_aa: CSAFDNYGYTF
j_call: TRBJ1-2; d_call: -; clone_size: once; v_call: TRBV30; cdr3_nt: TGTGCCTGGGATAAAGAGACGGTCTATGGCTACACCTTC; cdr3_aa: CAWDKETVYGYTF
j_call: TRBJ1-5; d_call: TRBD1; clone_size: -; v_call: TRBV5-1; cdr3_nt: TGCGCCAGCAGCTTGGAGGGCAGGGGGCCGCCCCAGCATTTT; cdr3_aa: CASSLEGRGPPQHF
j_call: TRBJ2-2; d_call: TRBD2; clone_size: -; v_call: TRBV7-6; cdr3_nt: TGTGCCAGCAGCTTAGGCGGGAGGAACACCGGGGAGCTGTTTTTT; cdr3_aa: CASSLGGRNTGELFF
j_call: TRBJ1-2; d_call: TRBD1; clone_size: -; v_call: TRBV6-1; cdr3_nt: TGTGCCAGCCATACAGGGGGCCGGAGCCGTGGCTACACCTTC; cdr3_aa: CASHTGGRSRGYTF
j_call: TRBJ2-2; d_call: TRBD1; clone_size: -; v_call: TRBV27; cdr3_nt: TGTGCCAGCAGACCCGTTGGGGGACAGGGGGCCGGGGAGCTGTTTTTT; cdr3_aa: CASRPVGGQGAGELFF
j_call: TRBJ1-6; d_call: -; clone_size: -; v_call: TRBV11-2; cdr3_nt: TGTGCCAGCAGCTTAGGGGGGCTTAATTCACCCCTCCACTTT; cdr3_aa: CASSLGGLNSPLHF
j_call: TRBJ1-3; d_call: -; clone_size: once; v_call: TRBV6-5; cdr3_nt: TGTGCCAGCAGCCCCCTGGGGTCTGGAAACACCATATATTTT; cdr3_aa: CASSPLGSGNTIYF
j_call: TRBJ2-1; d_call: -; clone_size: once; v_call: TRBV7-9; cdr3_nt: TGTGCCAGCAGCTTAGAGGGACACCGCTACAATGAGCAGTTCTTC; cdr3_aa: CASSLEGHRYNEQFF
j_call: TRBJ2-5; d_call: -; clone_size: -; v_call: TRBV5-1; cdr3_nt: TGCGCCAGCAGCTTGGCCGATTTAGGACCGAAGCACCAAGAGACCCAGTACTTC; cdr3_aa: CASSLADLGPKHQETQYF
j_call: TRBJ2-7; d_call: -; clone_size: -; v_call: TRBV2; cdr3_nt: TGTGCCAGCACACGGGGGTTCGAGCAGTACTTC; cdr3_aa: CASTRGFEQYF
j_call: TRBJ1-1; d_call: TRBD1; clone_size: -; v_call: TRBV11-3; cdr3_nt: TGTGCCAGCAGCTGGGACAGGGCGAGTGAAGCTTTCTTT; cdr3_aa: CASSWDRASEAFF
j_call: TRBJ2-7; d_call: TRBD2; clone_size: -; v_call: TRBV7-9; cdr3_nt: TGTGCCAGCAGACTCGGGACTAGCGGATCCTACGAGCAGTACTTC; cdr3_aa: CASRLGTSGSYEQYF
j_call: TRBJ2-6; d_call: -; clone_size: -; v_call: TRBV4-1; cdr3_nt: TGCGCCAGCAGCCAAGCGGACGTGACCCCTGGGGCCAACGTCCTGACTTTC; cdr3_aa: CASSQADVTPGANVLTF
j_call: TRBJ2-7; d_call: -; clone_size: -; v_call: TRBV27; cdr3_nt: TGTGCCAGCAGTTTGGCGCCATTACTACAGACCGAGCAGTACTTC; cdr3_aa: CASSLAPLLQTEQYF
j_call: TRBJ1-4; d_call: TRBD1; clone_size: -; v_call: TRBV7-7; cdr3_nt: TGTGCTAGCAGCCGGACCGGACAGGTTAATGAAAAACTGTTTTTT; cdr3_aa: CASSRTGQVNEKLFF